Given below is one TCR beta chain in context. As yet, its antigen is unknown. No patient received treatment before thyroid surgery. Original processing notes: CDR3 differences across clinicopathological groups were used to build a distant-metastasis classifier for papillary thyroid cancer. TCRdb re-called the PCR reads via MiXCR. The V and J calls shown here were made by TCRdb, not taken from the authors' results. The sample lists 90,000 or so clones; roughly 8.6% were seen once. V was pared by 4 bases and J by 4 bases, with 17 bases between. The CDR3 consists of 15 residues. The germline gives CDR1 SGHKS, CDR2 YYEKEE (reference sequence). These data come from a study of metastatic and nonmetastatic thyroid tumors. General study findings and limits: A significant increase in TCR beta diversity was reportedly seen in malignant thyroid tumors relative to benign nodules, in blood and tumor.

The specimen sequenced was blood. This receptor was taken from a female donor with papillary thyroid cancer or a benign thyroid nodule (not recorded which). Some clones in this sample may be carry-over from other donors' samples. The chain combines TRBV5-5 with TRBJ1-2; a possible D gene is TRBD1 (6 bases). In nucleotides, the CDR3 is TGTGCCAGCAGCAACGAGGACAGCGGTGCCTATGGCTACACCTTC. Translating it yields CASSNEDSGAYGYTF.